Below, 10 T cell receptor beta chains from the same sample are listed, as sequenced in a study of blood T cell repertoires in COVID-19. TCRdb's copy holds only in-frame clones and misses some; the assay was immunoSEQ multiplex PCR. The sample includes 60,000 to 75,000 clones, about 85% seen only once; the top ten take more than 3%. Sequenced: peripheral blood. These receptors were taken from a woman between 45 and 65 years old with COVID-19, enrolled during active disease.

The rearrangement links TRBV18 to TRBJ2-5, with 8 bases identical to TRBD2. CDR3 length: 15 amino acids. J gave up 2 bases and V 6 bases, and 8 bases lay outside the gene matches. Germline V gene sequence: CDR1 KGHSH, CDR2 LQKENI. The CDR3, as DNA: TGTGCCAGCTCCCTTTCTGGCGGGAGGCAAGAGACCCAGTACTTC. Amino acid sequence: CASSLSGGRQETQYF.

The J gene is TRBJ1-2, the V gene TRBV28; TRBD1 might be the D (6 bases). This CDR3 is 16 amino acids long. Looked up from germline, CDR1 is MDHEN and CDR2 is SYDVKM. Trimming shortened V by 1 base and J by 4 bases, and 16 bases separated the two germline ends. The CDR3 sequence: CASSLSGQGRIYGYTF. DNA for the CDR3: TGTGCCAGCAGTTTATCGGGGCAGGGGCGAATCTATGGCTACACCTTC.

V gene TRBV6-2 or TRBV6-3 combines with J gene TRBJ2-1; D not resolved. CDR1 is MNHEY and CDR2 is SVGEGT in the germline V gene. The CDR3 has 15 residues. Trimming stripped 5 bases from V and 5 bases from J, with 16 bases between. CDR3 sequence (DNA): TGTGCCAGCAGTGACGCTCGAGGAGCGAACAATGAGCAGTTCTTC. It is translated as CASSDARGANNEQFF.

The chain has TRBV5-4 and TRBJ2-3; 12 nucleotides match TRBD1. Germline V CDR1 and CDR2: SGHNT, YYREEE (reference sequence). This CDR3 comprises 16 residues. With V trimmed by 4 bases and J by 4 bases, 7 bases remained unmatched. The chain's CDR3 is CASSRPGTGGPDTQYF. In DNA, the CDR3 is TGTGCCAGCAGCCGACCCGGGACAGGGGGCCCAGATACGCAGTATTTT.

The J gene is TRBJ2-1, the V gene TRBV19, with 8 bases that match TRBD2. Per the germline V gene, CDR1 is LNHDA and CDR2 is SQIVND (reference sequence). The length of the CDR3 is 13 residues. The ends lost 3 bases at V and 9 bases at J; junction bases unmatched: 4. The CDR3, as DNA: TGTGCCAGTAGTATCGGGGGGGCCGGTGAGCAGTTCTTC. Protein sequence: CASSIGGAGEQFF.

This sequence joins TRBV5-6 and TRBJ2-1; TRBD2 might be the D (5 bases). The germline gives CDR1 SGHDT, CDR2 YYEEEE. The V gene lost 7 bases and the J gene lost 4 bases, with 12 bases spanning the gap. CDR3 size: 13 residues. The CDR3 DNA reads TGTGCCAGCCATCGGGGAAAGTACAATGAGCAGTTCTTC. Protein sequence: CASHRGKYNEQFF.

The rearrangement uses TRBV10-3 and TRBJ1-6; D is unclear. V shed 8 bases and J shed 11 bases, with 10 bases lying between them. The CDR3 runs 11 residues. The germline gives CDR1 ENHRY, CDR2 SYGVKD. As DNA, the CDR3 is TGTGCCATCGGTGTTGAGGCACCCCTCCACTTT. Translation gives CAIGVEAPLHF.

The V gene is TRBV5-4, the J gene TRBJ1-4; 9 bases line up with TRBD1. J lost 1 base, V lost 4 bases, and 5 bases had no gene match. This CDR3 has 16 residues. Germline V CDR1 and CDR2: SGHNT, YYREEE (reference sequence). The CDR3 loop reads CASSPGQGRTNEKLFF. The CDR3 DNA reads TGTGCCAGCAGCCCGGGACAGGGAAGAACTAATGAAAAACTGTTTTTT. The whole variable domain, remainder taken from reference TRBV5-4 and TRBJ1-4, is ETGVTQSPTHLIKTRGQQVTLRCSSQSGHNTVSWYQQALGQGPQFIFQYYREEENGRGNFPPRFSGLQFPNYSSELNVNALELDDSALYLCASSPGQGRTNEKLFFGSGTQLSVL.

This clone has just one count. The gene calls are TRBV27 and TRBJ2-7; TRBD2 aligns across 10 bases. The CDR3 extends over 16 amino acids. With V trimmed by 2 bases and J by 7 bases, 11 bases remained unmatched. Per germline, CDR1 MNHEY and CDR2 SMNVEV (reference sequence). CDR3 nucleotides: TGTGCCAGCAGTTTACTACCAGCGGGAGGGCCGGGGGAGCAGTACTTC. Translation gives CASSLLPAGGPGEQYF.

This rearrangement joins TRBV9 to TRBJ1-1, with 10 bases that match TRBD1. After removal of 3 bases from V and 6 bases from J, the junction contained 8 bases not matched to a gene. The CDR3 spans 15 residues. Germline V gene sequence: CDR1 SGDLS, CDR2 YYNGEE. The CDR3 DNA reads TGTGCCAGCAGCGCCGGGACAGGGGCTTTGCCTGAAGCTTTCTTT. This encodes CASSAGTGALPEAFF. The whole variable domain, remainder taken from reference TRBV9 and TRBJ1-1, is DSGVTQTPKHLITATGQRVTLRCSPRSGDLSVYWYQQSLDQGLQFLIQYYNGEERAKGNILERFSAQQFPDLHSELNLSSLELGDSALYFCASSAGTGALPEAFFGQGTRLTVV.